A single sample gave rise to the 14 T cell receptor beta chains below, sequenced in a study of T-cell reconstitution after alpha-beta-depleted transplantation in children (dated by TCRdb to the mid-2010s). What this sample's treatment or condition label stands for: allogeneic hematopoietic cell transplantation with graft depleted of TCRalphabeta T cells and CD19 B cells. Library creation used PCR. For sequencing, an Illumina HiSeq 2500 was employed. To normalize quantification of the TCRbeta repertoire, the TCR libraries were built with molecular barcoding that relied on unique molecular identifiers. TCRdb took the public reads, trimmed them with fastp at Q25, ran MiXCR for clone calling and kept in-frame beta chains. Every CDR3 protein is listed once, alongside the most common genes and DNA of its rows. The sample profile shows around 210,000 distinct CDR3 sequences; about 6.6% of them were found once. The ten largest clones add up to 5.5% to 6.5% of the sample.

The sequencing used PBMCs, collected before TCRalphabeta/CD19-depleted stem cell transplant. All receptors derive from a boy aged 2 to 10 with acute lymphoblastic leukemia, due to receive a stem cell transplant.

This clonotype has a count of ten or more. The chain is built from TRBV20-1 and TRBJ2-3; the D call may be TRBD1 or TRBD2 (7 bases each). The CDR3 contains 14 residues. CDR1 is DFQATT, CDR2 SNEGSKA, per germline (reference sequence). V shed 1 base and J shed 4 bases, with 12 bases lying between them. CDR3 sequence reads: CSARAGGGADTQYF. The CDR3, as DNA: TGCAGTGCTAGAGCAGGGGGGGGCGCAGATACGCAGTATTTT.

The chain couples TRBV12-3 or TRBV12-4 to TRBJ2-7, with TRBD1 identical over 10 bases. This CDR3 has 11 residues. Trimming removed 5 bases from V and 11 bases from J; junction bases left unmatched: 3. The CDR3 nucleotides are TGTGCCAGCAGTCCCGGGACAGGGGAGTACTTC. Amino acids: CASSPGTGEYF.

This clonotype has at least ten counts. The CDR3 DNA follows: TGTGCCAGTTGTCGCTCGGGGGGGGGAGAGACCCAGTACTTC. Translation gives CASCRSGGGETQYF. The V call is TRBV6-5, the J call TRBJ2-5, with 8 nucleotides matching TRBD2. The CDR3 totals 14 residues. Trimming at V came to 9 bases and at J to 4 bases, leaving 10 bases not matched to a gene. In germline, CDR1 is MNHEY, CDR2 SVGAGI.

This clonotype was recorded at least ten times. This sequence joins TRBV28 and TRBJ2-7, with TRBD1 matching over 8 bases. V lost 1 base to trimming and J lost 4 bases; unmatched junction nucleotides: 3. This CDR3 has 14 residues. Looked up from germline, CDR1 is MDHEN and CDR2 is SYDVKM. CDR3 sequence reads: CASSLSQGVYEQYF. DNA of the CDR3: TGTGCCAGCAGTTTATCACAGGGGGTTTACGAGCAGTACTTC.

This clonotype showed up just a few times. The V and J genes are TRBV4-2 and TRBJ2-1; 8 bases align to TRBD2. This CDR3 has 18 amino acids. Germline V gives CDR1 LGHNA, CDR2 YNFKEQ. Unmatched junction bases numbered 17, after V lost 4 bases and J lost 6 bases. For the CDR3, the DNA is TGTGCCAGCAGCCGGGGGTCGGGGGAGCGGGAGTTAATCAATGAGCAGTTCTTC. Translating gives CASSRGSGERELINEQFF.

The V call is TRBV27, the J call TRBJ1-6; no clear D. The CDR3 loop spans 14 amino acids. Germline V CDR1 and CDR2: MNHEY, SMNVEV (reference sequence). Trimming removed 7 bases from V and 7 bases from J, with 14 bases in between. The CDR3 DNA reads as TGTGCCAGCACAAAGGACGGAACAAATTCACCCCTCCACTTT. Protein product: CASTKDGTNSPLHF.

This clonotype appeared many times. The rearrangement links TRBV5-1 to TRBJ2-7; 15 bases are shared with TRBD2. CDR1 SGHRS and CDR2 YFSETQ come from the germline V gene. V lost 3 bases and J lost 0; bases outside the gene matches: 1. This CDR3 comprises 16 residues. CDR3 loop: CASSWGLAGGSYEQYF. The CDR3 DNA reads as TGCGCCAGCAGCTGGGGACTAGCGGGAGGCTCCTACGAGCAGTACTTC.

This clonotype was recorded at least ten times. This rearrangement joins TRBV21-1 to TRBJ2-1. TRBV21-1 is given as a pseudogene. This CDR3 is built from 13 residues. CDR3 DNA sequence: TGTGCCAGCAGCAAAGACTCCTACAATGAGCAGTTCTTC. Translating it yields CASSKDSYNEQFF.

This clonotype occurred many times. The V gene is TRBV29-1, the J gene TRBJ1-1, with D hard to call. The CDR3 extends over 11 amino acids. The V end was cut by 4 bases, the J end by 6 bases, with 9 bases between. Germline-derived CDR1 and CDR2 are SQVTM and ANQGSEA. The DNA of the CDR3 is TGCAGCGTTGGACCATTGGCTGAAGCTTTCTTT. This translates into CSVGPLAEAFF.

This clonotype was counted many times. V gene TRBV4-3 combines with J gene TRBJ2-1, with 13 bases that match TRBD2. The trim removed 2 bases at V and 2 bases at J, leaving 6 bases unmatched. The CDR3 extends over 18 amino acids. Looked up from germline, CDR1 is LGHNA and CDR2 is YSLEER. The CDR3 nucleotides read TGCGCCAGCAGCCAATGGACTAGCGGGGGAACCCCCTACAATGAGCAGTTCTTC. It specifies CASSQWTSGGTPYNEQFF.

The sample holds many counts of this clonotype. The rearrangement links TRBV6-5 to TRBJ2-2; TRBD1 is a possible D gene (6 bases). V lost 0 bases to trimming and J lost 4 bases, with 12 bases between them. This CDR3 region has 16 residues. Germline V gives CDR1 MNHEY, CDR2 SVGAGI. CDR3 sequence: CASSYSQGRLTGELFF. The CDR3 region has the DNA TGTGCCAGCAGTTACTCACAGGGCCGACTCACCGGGGAGCTGTTTTTT.

This clonotype has ten or more counts. V usage is TRBV9 and J usage is TRBJ2-2, with 11 bases matching TRBD2. CDR3 length equals 17 residues. Germline loops: CDR1 SGDLS, CDR2 YYNGEE. The junction had 5 bases not matched to a gene; V was cut back by 3 bases and J by 1 base. This chain's CDR3 is CASSAPLAGGNTGELFF. The CDR3, as DNA: TGTGCCAGCAGCGCCCCTCTAGCGGGGGGGAACACCGGGGAGCTGTTTTTT.

This clonotype is medium-sized in the sample. This rearrangement joins TRBV28 to TRBJ1-1; no firm D call. This CDR3 has 12 residues. Germline lookup yields CDR1 MDHEN and CDR2 SYDVKM. With 4 bases removed from V and 0 bases from J, the gap between germline ends came to 3 bases. CDR3 loop: CASSWVNTEAFF. CDR3 nucleotides: TGTGCCAGCAGTTGGGTGAACACTGAAGCTTTCTTT.

This clonotype was seen ten or more times. This chain links TRBV5-1 with TRBJ2-5, with no clear D. This CDR3 spans 13 amino acids. The germline V gene encodes CDR1 SGHRS and CDR2 YFSETQ. Deletions cut 1 base from V and 3 bases from J, with 7 bases between. This CDR3 reads CASSLQAKETQYF. The CDR3 DNA is TGCGCCAGCAGCTTGCAGGCTAAAGAGACCCAGTACTTC.